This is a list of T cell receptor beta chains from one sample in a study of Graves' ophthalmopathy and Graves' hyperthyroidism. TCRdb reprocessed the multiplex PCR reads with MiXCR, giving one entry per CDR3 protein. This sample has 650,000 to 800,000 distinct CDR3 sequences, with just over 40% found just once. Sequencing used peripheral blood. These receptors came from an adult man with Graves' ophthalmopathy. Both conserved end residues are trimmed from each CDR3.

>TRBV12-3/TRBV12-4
ASSPPRGVAYEQY
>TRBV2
ASKGPGSTEAF
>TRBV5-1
ASSPDTLGGNQPQH
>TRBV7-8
ASSSLGVSGSSTDTQY
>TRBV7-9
ASSLGQGPRETQY
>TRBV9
ASSPSIGANVLT
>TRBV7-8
ASSLGWGASSYEQY
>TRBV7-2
ASSFQTSGTYEQY
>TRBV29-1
SVDDWQREGVHEQY
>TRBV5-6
ASSPLGPGQETQY
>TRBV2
ASRRGDQPQH
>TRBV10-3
ASKSWTQETQY
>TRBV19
ASTRGTADTQY
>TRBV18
ASSPRRETQY
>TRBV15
ATSSYSGQGLGETQY
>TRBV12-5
ASGRDELDYT